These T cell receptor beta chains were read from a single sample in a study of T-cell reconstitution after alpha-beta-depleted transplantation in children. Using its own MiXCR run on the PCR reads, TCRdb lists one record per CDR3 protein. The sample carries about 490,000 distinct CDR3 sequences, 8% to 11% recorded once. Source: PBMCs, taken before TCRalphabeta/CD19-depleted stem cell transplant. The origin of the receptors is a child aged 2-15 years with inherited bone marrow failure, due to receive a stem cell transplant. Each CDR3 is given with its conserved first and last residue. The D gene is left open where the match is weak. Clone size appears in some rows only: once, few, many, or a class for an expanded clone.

DNA: TGTGCCATCAGTGACACGGCAGGGAAGGGGGAAAACACTGAAGCTTTCTTT
CDR3: CAISDTAGKGENTEAFF
V: TRBV10-3
size: many
D: -
J: TRBJ1-1

DNA: TGTGCCAGCAGTGTTAAGGGATCGGGGGAGCAGTACTTC
CDR3: CASSVKGSGEQYF
V: TRBV25-1
size: many
D: -
J: TRBJ2-7

DNA: TGCGCCAGCAGCCAAGATCCCAGGGTCTATGAAAAACTGTTTTTT
CDR3: CASSQDPRVYEKLFF
V: TRBV4-1
size: many
D: -
J: TRBJ1-4

DNA: TGTGCCAGCAGTTTATATTGGAGACAGGGCGTGGACGAGCAGTACTTC
CDR3: CASSLYWRQGVDEQYF
V: TRBV27
size: many
D: TRBD1
J: TRBJ2-7

DNA: TGTGCCAGCAGCCTCGAAATAGGGTATGAGCAGTTCTTC
CDR3: CASSLEIGYEQFF
V: TRBV3-1
size: many
D: -
J: TRBJ2-1

DNA: TGCGCCAGCAGCCAAGATAGGGGACAGGGGGCAGATACGCAGTATTTT
CDR3: CASSQDRGQGADTQYF
V: TRBV4-3
size: many
D: TRBD1
J: TRBJ2-3

DNA: TGTGCCAGCAGTTTGAACAGACTTTACGAGCAGTACTTC
CDR3: CASSLNRLYEQYF
V: TRBV12-3/TRBV12-4
size: many
D: -
J: TRBJ2-7

DNA: TGTGCCAGCGCAGCCACAGATACGCAGTATTTT
CDR3: CASAATDTQYF
V: TRBV27
size: many
D: -
J: TRBJ2-3

DNA: TGCGCCAGCGGACGACTAGCGGGAGACTACAATGAGCAGTTCTTC
CDR3: CASGRLAGDYNEQFF
V: TRBV5-1
size: many
D: TRBD2
J: TRBJ2-1

DNA: TGCGCCAGCAGCTTGCAAGGACTACTCAATGAGCAGTTCTTC
CDR3: CASSLQGLLNEQFF
V: TRBV5-1
size: many
D: -
J: TRBJ2-1

DNA: TGTGCCAGCAGTTATCCGGGACACCTAAACTATGGCTACACCTTC
CDR3: CASSYPGHLNYGYTF
V: TRBV28
size: many
D: -
J: TRBJ1-2

DNA: TGTGCCAGCAGTTTTTTCGGGACCCAGTACTTC
CDR3: CASSFFGTQYF
V: TRBV28
size: many
D: -
J: TRBJ2-5

DNA: TGTGCCAGCAGTTCCGATCGACAGGGATATAATTCACCCCTCCACTTT
CDR3: CASSSDRQGYNSPLHF
V: TRBV28
size: many
D: TRBD1
J: TRBJ1-6

DNA: TGTGCCAGCAGCGCCATGGGGCTCTATGGCTACACCTTC
CDR3: CASSAMGLYGYTF
V: TRBV9
size: many
D: -
J: TRBJ1-2

DNA: TGCAGCGTGTCCGTAGGGGGCGACTCTGGGGCCAACGTCCTGACTTTC
CDR3: CSVSVGGDSGANVLTF
V: TRBV29-1
size: -
D: TRBD1
J: TRBJ2-6

DNA: TGTGCCTGGAGTGTACAACTAGCGGGAAACCCCTACGAGCAGTACTTC
CDR3: CAWSVQLAGNPYEQYF
V: TRBV30
size: -
D: TRBD2
J: TRBJ2-7

DNA: TGTGCCAGCAGCCAAGATCCGGCTAGCGGGAGGGGCGCCTACGAGCAGTACTTC
CDR3: CASSQDPASGRGAYEQYF
V: TRBV3-1
size: many
D: TRBD2
J: TRBJ2-7

DNA: TGCGCCAGCGGACTCAGCAGGGACACTGAAGCTTTCTTT
CDR3: CASGLSRDTEAFF
V: TRBV5-1
size: many
D: -
J: TRBJ1-1

DNA: TGTGCCAGCAGCTTTCCTCAGGAACGGGATACGCAGTATTTT
CDR3: CASSFPQERDTQYF
V: TRBV7-8
size: few
D: -
J: TRBJ2-3

DNA: TGTGCCAGCATCCCCGGGGCGGGCACAGATACGCAGTATTTT
CDR3: CASIPGAGTDTQYF
V: TRBV7-6
size: few
D: -
J: TRBJ2-3

DNA: TGTGCCAGCAGCTCGACTACCGTTGAGCAGTTCTTC
CDR3: CASSSTTVEQFF
V: TRBV11-2
size: many
D: -
J: TRBJ2-1

DNA: TGTGCCAGCAGTTTATCGGGTATCTCACCCCTCCACTTT
CDR3: CASSLSGISPLHF
V: TRBV27
size: -
D: -
J: TRBJ1-6

DNA: TGTGCCAGCAGCTCGTCTAGCGGGAGGGCCATGTACGAGCAGTACTTC
CDR3: CASSSSSGRAMYEQYF
V: TRBV7-9
size: many
D: TRBD2
J: TRBJ2-7

DNA: TGTGCCAGCTCACTCCTAGCGGGACCAACCTACGAGCAGTACTTC
CDR3: CASSLLAGPTYEQYF
V: TRBV18
size: few
D: TRBD2
J: TRBJ2-7

DNA: TGTGCCAGCAGTCGCACAAACCGCGGATCACCCCTCCACTTT
CDR3: CASSRTNRGSPLHF
V: TRBV2
size: many
D: -
J: TRBJ1-6

DNA: TGTGCCAGCAGTTTTAGGATTAGGGACCAGCCCCAGCATTTT
CDR3: CASSFRIRDQPQHF
V: TRBV12-3/TRBV12-4
size: many
D: -
J: TRBJ1-5

DNA: TGTGCCAGCTCACCACGAGACCCCCTAGGGTATGACAAAAACATTCAGTACTTC
CDR3: CASSPRDPLGYDKNIQYF
V: TRBV18
size: few
D: -
J: TRBJ2-4

DNA: TGCAGCGTTTCGTTCATGAACACTGAAGCTTTCTTT
CDR3: CSVSFMNTEAFF
V: TRBV29-1
size: -
D: -
J: TRBJ1-1

DNA: TGTGCCAGCAGGGGGGATAGCGGGAGGGTGGCGCTTGATGAGCAGTTCTTC
CDR3: CASRGDSGRVALDEQFF
V: TRBV6-1
size: many
D: TRBD2
J: TRBJ2-1

DNA: TGCAGCGCAGGACAGATGGTGAACACTGAAGCTTTCTTT
CDR3: CSAGQMVNTEAFF
V: TRBV29-1
size: many
D: -
J: TRBJ1-1

DNA: TGCGCCAGCTCGCCAGAACAGGGGACGTACACTGAAGCTTTCTTT
CDR3: CASSPEQGTYTEAFF
V: TRBV5-1
size: -
D: TRBD1
J: TRBJ1-1

DNA: TGTGCCAGCAGTCATGCAGTCGAGTACGAGCAGTACTTC
CDR3: CASSHAVEYEQYF
V: TRBV7-2
size: many
D: -
J: TRBJ2-7

DNA: TGTGCCAGCTCCTTGGGACACCCGTTCTACGAGCAGTACTTC
CDR3: CASSLGHPFYEQYF
V: TRBV6-2/TRBV6-3
size: -
D: -
J: TRBJ2-7

DNA: TGTGCCAGCAGTGAAGGGTTCAGGAATCAGCCCCAGCATTTT
CDR3: CASSEGFRNQPQHF
V: TRBV25-1
size: many
D: -
J: TRBJ1-5

DNA: TGCAGTGCTAGATCAGGGGCTAGGTATTCCTACGAGCAGTACTTC
CDR3: CSARSGARYSYEQYF
V: TRBV20-1
size: many
D: -
J: TRBJ2-7

DNA: TGTGCCAGCAGCCACCCCACGGGGGTCATTCAGTACTTC
CDR3: CASSHPTGVIQYF
V: TRBV7-9
size: -
D: -
J: TRBJ2-4

DNA: TGCAGTGCTAGTAAGCGGGAGCCGGGGGGCACAGATACGCAGTATTTT
CDR3: CSASKREPGGTDTQYF
V: TRBV20-1
size: -
D: TRBD2
J: TRBJ2-3

DNA: TGTGCCAGCAGTGATGAGGGTGGGGCCAGGAAGGTAGCGCCCTACCCCTACAATGAGCAGTTCTTC
CDR3: CASSDEGGARKVAPYPYNEQFF
V: TRBV25-1
size: many
D: -
J: TRBJ2-1

DNA: TGTACCAGCAGCCCCGGGACAGGGGCGATCTTAAGCACAGATACGCAGTATTTT
CDR3: CTSSPGTGAILSTDTQYF
V: TRBV7-7
size: -
D: TRBD1
J: TRBJ2-3

DNA: TGCAGTGCTAGACAGGAGGGGGCGAGATATGGCTACACCTTC
CDR3: CSARQEGARYGYTF
V: TRBV20-1
size: few
D: TRBD1
J: TRBJ1-2

DNA: TGTGCCAGCAGCCAAGACAGGGGGGATACGCAGTATTTT
CDR3: CASSQDRGDTQYF
V: TRBV7-7
size: many
D: TRBD1
J: TRBJ2-3

DNA: TGCAGTGCTCCTGGGGGGGGCGCGACCTACGAGCAGTACTTC
CDR3: CSAPGGGATYEQYF
V: TRBV20-1
size: many
D: -
J: TRBJ2-7

DNA: TGTGCCAGCAGCTTAGTGGGCGGGAGCTACTACAATGAGCAGTTCTTC
CDR3: CASSLVGGSYYNEQFF
V: TRBV11-2
size: many
D: TRBD2
J: TRBJ2-1

DNA: TGTGCCAGCAGCCAAGAATTGGGGGGGGCGAACACCGGGGAGCTGTTTTTT
CDR3: CASSQELGGANTGELFF
V: TRBV4-2
size: few
D: TRBD2
J: TRBJ2-2

DNA: TGTGCCAGCAGCTTATACGAGGGGAGCTCTGGAAACACCATATATTTT
CDR3: CASSLYEGSSGNTIYF
V: TRBV7-8
size: many
D: -
J: TRBJ1-3

DNA: TGTGCCAGCAGCCGCTTTTCGGATGGAGCGGGAGATACGCAGTATTTT
CDR3: CASSRFSDGAGDTQYF
V: TRBV3-1
size: many
D: -
J: TRBJ2-3

DNA: TGCGCCAGCAGCCAAGCCCCGGGGCGGGACGAGCAGTACTTC
CDR3: CASSQAPGRDEQYF
V: TRBV4-3
size: many
D: -
J: TRBJ2-7

DNA: TGCGCCAGCAGCTTGGGCGAGTGGCCAACTGAAGCTTTCTTT
CDR3: CASSLGEWPTEAFF
V: TRBV5-1
size: few
D: -
J: TRBJ1-1

DNA: TGCGCCAGCAGCCTTCCATGGACAGGGAGCACAGATACGCAGTATTTT
CDR3: CASSLPWTGSTDTQYF
V: TRBV5-1
size: many
D: TRBD1
J: TRBJ2-3

DNA: TGTGCCAGCAGCTTAGGAATCGGACCAAATACGCAGTATTTT
CDR3: CASSLGIGPNTQYF
V: TRBV7-6
size: -
D: -
J: TRBJ2-3

DNA: TGCGCCAGCAGCTTGGCCTTAGCGGCAGATAGCTCCTACGAGCAGTACTTC
CDR3: CASSLALAADSSYEQYF
V: TRBV5-1
size: many
D: -
J: TRBJ2-7

DNA: TGTGCCAGCACATCGGGGACTGATTACAATGAGCAGTTCTTC
CDR3: CASTSGTDYNEQFF
V: TRBV6-2/TRBV6-3
size: many
D: -
J: TRBJ2-1

DNA: TGTGCCAGCAGCAGGGGACAGGTTGGGTCACCCCTCCACTTT
CDR3: CASSRGQVGSPLHF
V: TRBV12-3/TRBV12-4
size: many
D: TRBD1
J: TRBJ1-6

DNA: TGTGCCAGCAGTTACCCCACGCGGGAGCAAGAGACCCAGTACTTC
CDR3: CASSYPTREQETQYF
V: TRBV6-2/TRBV6-3
size: many
D: TRBD2
J: TRBJ2-5

DNA: TGTGCCAGCAGCTCGACAGTTGCCCAAGAGACCCAGTACTTC
CDR3: CASSSTVAQETQYF
V: TRBV28
size: -
D: -
J: TRBJ2-5

DNA: TGCAGCGTTAAGGGGACTAGCGACATCCGGGAGACCCAGTACTTC
CDR3: CSVKGTSDIRETQYF
V: TRBV29-1
size: many
D: TRBD2
J: TRBJ2-5

DNA: TGTGCCAGCAGTCCAGAACGGGAGAACGAGCAGTACTTC
CDR3: CASSPERENEQYF
V: TRBV12-3/TRBV12-4
size: many
D: -
J: TRBJ2-7

DNA: TGTGCCAGCAGTCTCCTTAGCGGGAGAGGGAGATCAGGCGGCTACGAGCAGTACTTC
CDR3: CASSLLSGRGRSGGYEQYF
V: TRBV12-3/TRBV12-4
size: few
D: TRBD2
J: TRBJ2-7

DNA: TGTGCCAGCAGTTACCAAATGGGGGCTCGGCCCCAGCATTTT
CDR3: CASSYQMGARPQHF
V: TRBV6-2/TRBV6-3
size: many
D: -
J: TRBJ1-5

DNA: TGCGCCAGCAGCCAAGATCCCCCGGGAGGGCAATCAGATACGCAGTATTTT
CDR3: CASSQDPPGGQSDTQYF
V: TRBV4-3
size: many
D: TRBD2
J: TRBJ2-3